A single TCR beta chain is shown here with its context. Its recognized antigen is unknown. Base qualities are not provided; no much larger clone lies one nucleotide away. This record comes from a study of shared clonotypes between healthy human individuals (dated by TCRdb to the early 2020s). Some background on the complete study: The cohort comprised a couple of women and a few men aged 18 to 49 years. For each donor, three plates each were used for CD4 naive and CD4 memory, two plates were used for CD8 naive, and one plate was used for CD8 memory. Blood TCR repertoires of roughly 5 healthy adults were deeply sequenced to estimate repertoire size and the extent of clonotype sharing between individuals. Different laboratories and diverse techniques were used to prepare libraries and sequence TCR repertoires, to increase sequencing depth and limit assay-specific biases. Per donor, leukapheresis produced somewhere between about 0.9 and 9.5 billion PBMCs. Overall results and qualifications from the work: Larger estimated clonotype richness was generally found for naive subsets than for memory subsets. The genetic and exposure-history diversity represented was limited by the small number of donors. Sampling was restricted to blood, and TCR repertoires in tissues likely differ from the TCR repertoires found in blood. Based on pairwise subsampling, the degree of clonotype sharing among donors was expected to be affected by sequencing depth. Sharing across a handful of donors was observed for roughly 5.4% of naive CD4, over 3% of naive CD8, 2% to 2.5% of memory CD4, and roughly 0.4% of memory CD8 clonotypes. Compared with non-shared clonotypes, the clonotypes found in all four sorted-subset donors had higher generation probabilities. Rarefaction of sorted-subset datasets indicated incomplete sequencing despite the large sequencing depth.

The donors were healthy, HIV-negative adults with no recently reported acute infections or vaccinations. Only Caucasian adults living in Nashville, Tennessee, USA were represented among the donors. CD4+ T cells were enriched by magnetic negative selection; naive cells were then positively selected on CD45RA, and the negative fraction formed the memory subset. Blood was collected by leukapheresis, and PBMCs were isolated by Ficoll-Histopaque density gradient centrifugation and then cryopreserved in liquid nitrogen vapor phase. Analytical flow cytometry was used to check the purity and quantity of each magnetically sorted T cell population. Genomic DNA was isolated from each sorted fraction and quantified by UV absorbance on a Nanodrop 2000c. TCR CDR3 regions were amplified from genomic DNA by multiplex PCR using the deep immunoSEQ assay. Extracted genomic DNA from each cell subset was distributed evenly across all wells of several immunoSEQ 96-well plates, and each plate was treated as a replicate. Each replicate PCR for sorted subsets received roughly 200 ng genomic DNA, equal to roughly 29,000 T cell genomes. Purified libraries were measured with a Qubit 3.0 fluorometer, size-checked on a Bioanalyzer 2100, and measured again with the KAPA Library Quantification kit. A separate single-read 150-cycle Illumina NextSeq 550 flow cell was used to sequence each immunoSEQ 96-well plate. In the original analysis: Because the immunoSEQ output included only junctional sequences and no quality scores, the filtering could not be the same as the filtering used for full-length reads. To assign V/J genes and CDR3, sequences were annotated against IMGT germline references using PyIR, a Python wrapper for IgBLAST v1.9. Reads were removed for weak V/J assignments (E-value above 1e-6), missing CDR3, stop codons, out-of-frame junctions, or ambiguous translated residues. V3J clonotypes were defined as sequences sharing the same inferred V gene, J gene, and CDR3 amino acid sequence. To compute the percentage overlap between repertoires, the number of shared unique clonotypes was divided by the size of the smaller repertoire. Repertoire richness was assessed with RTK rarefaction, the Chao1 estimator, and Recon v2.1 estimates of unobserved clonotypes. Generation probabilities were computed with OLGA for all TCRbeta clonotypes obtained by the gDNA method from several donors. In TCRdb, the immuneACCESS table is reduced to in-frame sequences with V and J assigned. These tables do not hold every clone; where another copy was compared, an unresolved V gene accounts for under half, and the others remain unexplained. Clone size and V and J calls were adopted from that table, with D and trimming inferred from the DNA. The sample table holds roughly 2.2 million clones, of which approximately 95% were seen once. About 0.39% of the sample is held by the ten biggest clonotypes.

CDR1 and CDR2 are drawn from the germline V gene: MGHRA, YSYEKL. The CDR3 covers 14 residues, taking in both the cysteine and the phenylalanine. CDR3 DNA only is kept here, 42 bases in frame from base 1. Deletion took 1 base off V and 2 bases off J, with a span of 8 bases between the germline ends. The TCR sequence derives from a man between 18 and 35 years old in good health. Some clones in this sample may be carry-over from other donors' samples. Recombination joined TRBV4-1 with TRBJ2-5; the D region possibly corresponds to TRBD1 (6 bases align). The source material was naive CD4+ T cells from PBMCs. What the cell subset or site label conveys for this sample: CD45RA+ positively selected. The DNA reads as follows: TGCGCCAGCAGCCAAGCCGGGACACAAGAGACCCAGTACTTC. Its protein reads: CASSQAGTQETQYF.